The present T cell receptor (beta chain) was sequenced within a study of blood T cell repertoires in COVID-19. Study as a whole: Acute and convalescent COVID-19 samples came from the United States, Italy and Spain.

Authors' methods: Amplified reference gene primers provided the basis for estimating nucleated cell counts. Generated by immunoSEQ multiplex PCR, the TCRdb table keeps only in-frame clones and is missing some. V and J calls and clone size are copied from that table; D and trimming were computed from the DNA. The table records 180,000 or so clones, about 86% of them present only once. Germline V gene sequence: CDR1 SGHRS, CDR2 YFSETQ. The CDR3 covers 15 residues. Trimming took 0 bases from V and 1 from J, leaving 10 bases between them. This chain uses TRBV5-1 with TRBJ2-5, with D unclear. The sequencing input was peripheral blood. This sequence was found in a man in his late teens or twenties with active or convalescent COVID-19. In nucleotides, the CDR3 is TGCGCCAGCAGCTTGGTGCGACAACGCCAAGAGACCCAGTACTTC. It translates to CASSLVRQRQETQYF.